The present TCR beta chain was sequenced within a study of blood T cell repertoires in COVID-19. Looking at the study overall: Collection of acute and convalescent COVID-19 samples took place in the United States, Italy and Spain. PBMCs, B-cell-depleted T cells, or T cells provided the cDNA or gDNA that made up the material.

The CDR3 has 11 amino acids. The ends were cut back, 3 bases at V and 7 bases at J, with 4 bases in the middle. CDR1 and CDR2 from the germline V gene are SGHAT and FQNNGV. Methods used by the authors: Estimation of nucleated cell counts relied on the amplification of reference gene primers. TCRdb's table, derived via immunoSEQ multiplex PCR, lists solely in-frame clones and lacks some. V and J calls and clone size are copied from that table; D and trimming were computed from the DNA. Among tens of thousands of clones, about 81% were seen once, and the ten largest hold about 22%. The chain has TRBV11-2 and TRBJ2-1, with D unresolved. The sequenced sample consisted of peripheral blood. The TCR comes from a woman aged 60-70 years with acute or convalescent COVID-19. The CDR3 reads CASSFGNEQFF. CDR3 DNA: TGTGCCAGCAGCTTCGGGAATGAGCAGTTCTTC.